This T cell receptor beta chain originates from a study of CD8+ T cells in alopecia areata. The study, taken as a whole, reports: An increase in clonality over normal scalp was evident in lesional scalp, especially alopecia totalis/universalis. Unlike in mice, where it was clearer, TCR sharing across patients was less clear, possibly HLA-related.

The authors extracted RNA and reverse transcribed it into cDNA as the sequencing template. Profiling relied on immunoSEQ multiplex PCR, and the TCRdb table lists in-frame clones only, not all of them. The sample includes 150,000 or so clones, around 87% seen only once; the top ten take about 16%. The V and J ends lost 1 base and 3 bases respectively, with 4 bases between them. The length of the CDR3 is 12 residues. CDR1 and CDR2 (germline): SGHAT, FQNNGV. Concerning this clone itself: Its antigen is unknown. Distinct nucleotide sequences in the sample also encode this CDR3.

Researchers gathered lesional scalp punch biopsies and peripheral blood from patients with alopecia areata. This specimen consisted of CD8+ T cells sorted from blood, obtained at week 0. The chain recombines TRBV11-2 with TRBJ2-7, with no clear D. The receptor comes from a human donor with alopecia areata. CDR3 bases: TGTGCCAGCAGCTTAGGGAGCTACGAGCAGTACTTC. It codes for CASSLGSYEQYF.